This entry lists 24 T cell receptor beta chains sequenced from one sample in a study of cytomegalovirus exposure and HLA in healthy donors (dated by TCRdb to the late 2010s). Libraries were prepared through the immunoSEQ multiplex PCR assay. A mixture of 60 forward primers for TCR Vbeta segments and 13 reverse primers for TCR Jbeta segments was used in the multiplex PCR. The table was pulled from immuneACCESS by TCRdb, which kept in-frame rearrangements only. Such tables lose some clones; where checked, under half of the loss comes from unresolved V genes, and the rest has no known cause. The sample table holds about 91,000 clones, of which 60% to 80% were seen once. The top ten clonotypes cover around 1.3% of the sample. Sample: PBMCs. These receptors all stem from a female donor in good health and CMV-seronegative.

This clone has just one count. The rearrangement joins TRBV6-1 to TRBJ2-5, with 12 bases that match TRBD1. CDR3 length equals 15 residues. With 2 bases clipped from V and 7 bases from J, the junction kept 5 bases outside the gene matches. Germline loops: CDR1 MNHNS, CDR2 SASEGT. CDR3 coding DNA: TGTGCCAGCAGTGAACCGGGACAGGGGGCTGGGACCCAGTACTTC. Protein product: CASSEPGQGAGTQYF.

The chain employs TRBV6-5 and TRBJ1-2; 11 bases are shared with TRBD1. The CDR3 is 16 amino acids. Trimming took 2 bases from V and 2 from J; bases not matched to a gene: 4. CDR1 and CDR2 from the germline V gene are MNHEY and SVGAGI. The CDR3 loop reads CASSYMGQGGNYGYTF. The DNA of the CDR3 is TGTGCCAGCAGTTACATGGGACAGGGGGGAAACTATGGCTACACCTTC.

The chain employs TRBV20-1 and TRBJ2-7; D is unclear. The V and J ends lost 5 bases and 4 bases respectively, with 6 bases between them. The CDR3 extends over 10 amino acids. Germline loops: CDR1 DFQATT, CDR2 SNEGSKA (reference sequence). The CDR3 DNA sequence: TGCAGTGCTTTCCATTACGAGCAGTACTTC. It is translated as CSAFHYEQYF.

The chain employs TRBV30 and TRBJ2-7, with 9 bases matching TRBD2. CDR1 and CDR2 from the germline V gene are GTSNPN and SVGIG (reference sequence). Trimming removed 3 bases from V and 2 bases from J; junction bases left unmatched: 5. CDR3 size: 14 residues. The DNA of the CDR3 is TGTGCCTGGAGATTGGGACTAGCAACCTACGAGCAGTACTTC. Translation: CAWRLGLATYEQYF.

V is TRBV7-9 and J is TRBJ2-3, with TRBD1 identical over 9 bases. CDR1 and CDR2 from the germline V gene are SEHNR and FQNEAQ (reference sequence). V was pared by 5 bases and J by 4 bases, with 10 bases of the junction left unmatched. This CDR3 has 16 residues. The CDR3 sequence is CASSPTRDRVPDTQYF. For the CDR3, the DNA is TGTGCCAGCAGCCCGACCCGGGACAGGGTCCCAGATACGCAGTATTTT.

This chain uses TRBV11-2 with TRBJ2-7; D may be TRBD1 (6 bases). CDR3 size: 13 residues. CDR1 SGHAT and CDR2 FQNNGV come from the germline V gene. V was cut by 0 bases and J by 6 bases, with 9 bases left in between. This CDR3 is CASSLDQGLEQYF. CDR3 DNA: TGTGCCAGCAGCTTAGATCAGGGGCTCGAGCAGTACTTC.

The rearrangement joins TRBV4-1 to TRBJ2-2; tentative D call: TRBD2 (6 bases). The ends were cut back, 2 bases at V and 6 bases at J, with 19 bases in the middle. The CDR3 has 17 residues. Per the germline V gene, CDR1 is MGHRA and CDR2 is YSYEKL. This CDR3 is CASSQSPTRGEAGELFF. CDR3 nucleotide sequence: TGCGCCAGCAGCCAAAGCCCGACTAGAGGGGAGGCCGGGGAGCTGTTTTTT.

This chain joins TRBV27 and TRBJ1-1, with 7 bases matching TRBD1. V dropped 6 bases and J dropped 0; count of bases not matched to a gene: 7. This CDR3 contains 15 residues. The V gene's germline CDR1 is MNHEY and CDR2 SMNVEV (reference sequence). The CDR3 protein is CASRHNRGMNTEAFF. The DNA for the CDR3 is TGTGCCAGCAGACATAACAGGGGAATGAACACTGAAGCTTTCTTT.

This chain uses TRBV15 with TRBJ1-4, with 7 bases lining up with TRBD1. This CDR3 is 14 amino acids long. The J segment lost 7 bases and the V segment lost 8 bases, leaving 10 bases of the junction unmatched. Germline values: CDR1 LNHNV, CDR2 YYDKDF (reference sequence). CDR3: CATYNRGFSEKLFF. The CDR3 DNA reads as TGTGCCACCTACAACAGGGGATTTAGTGAAAAACTGTTTTTT.

This clone turned up a few times. Other DNA sequences within the sample encode an identical CDR3. The chain is built from TRBV4-1 and TRBJ1-1, with TRBD1 as a possible D gene (5 bases). Per the germline V gene, CDR1 is MGHRA and CDR2 is YSYEKL. The germline V and J ends were trimmed by 1 base and 1 base, with 7 bases remaining between them. The CDR3 covers 14 residues. CDR3 sequence: CASSQVGGNTEAFF. The CDR3 bases are TGCGCCAGCAGCCAAGTCGGGGGGAACACTGAAGCTTTCTTT.

This chain joins TRBV4-1 and TRBJ2-1; D is possibly TRBD1 (6 bases). The CDR3 loop spans 13 amino acids. Germline-derived CDR1 and CDR2 are MGHRA and YSYEKL. Trimming took 4 bases from V and 4 from J, leaving 8 bases between them. The CDR3 is CASSPDSYNEQFF. The CDR3 DNA sequence: TGCGCCAGCAGCCCGGACAGTTACAATGAGCAGTTCTTC.

The chain uses TRBV2 and TRBJ2-7, with D possibly matching TRBD2 (5 bases). The CDR3 has 15 amino acids. V lost 3 bases, J lost 4 bases, and 16 bases lay in between. The germline V gene has CDR1 SNHLY and CDR2 FYNNEI. CDR3 DNA: TGTGCCAGCAGTGATGCAGACTACCTAATATACGAGCAGTACTTC. This encodes CASSDADYLIYEQYF.

The V call is TRBV7-3, the J call TRBJ1-1; TRBD1 aligns across 9 bases. Germline V gene lookup returns CDR1 SGHTA and CDR2 FQGTGA. This CDR3 region has 13 residues. Trimming at V came to 6 bases and at J to 6 bases, leaving 5 bases not matched to a gene. CDR3 DNA: TGTGCCAGCAGTTCGGGACAGGGCTCTGAAGCTTTCTTT. Its translation: CASSSGQGSEAFF.

This chain uses TRBV30 with TRBJ1-1; D may be TRBD1 (6 bases). The CDR3 is 14 amino acids. CDR1 and CDR2 (germline): GTSNPN, SVGIG (reference sequence). V lost 6 bases, J lost 0 bases, and 14 bases lay in between. CDR3 nucleotide sequence: TGTGCCTGCCAACAGGGTGGCATGAACACTGAAGCTTTCTTT. Amino acid sequence: CACQQGGMNTEAFF.

The chain links TRBV5-1 to TRBJ1-4, with D hard to call. Germline CDR1 SGHRS, CDR2 YFSETQ. The CDR3 consists of 15 residues. The V and J ends lost 2 bases and 8 bases respectively, with 16 bases between them. As DNA, the CDR3 is TGCGCCAGCAGCTTTTCTTTACAGACCCAAGAAAAACTGTTTTTT. Protein sequence: CASSFSLQTQEKLFF.

The V gene is TRBV12-5, the J gene TRBJ1-5, with D maybe TRBD1 (6 bases). Germline V lookup: CDR1 LGHNT, CDR2 FRNRAP. Trimming took 5 bases from V and 0 from J, leaving 8 bases between them. CDR3 size: 14 residues. CDR3 nucleotides: TGTGCTAGTGGTGGACAGTATAGCAATCAGCCCCAGCATTTT. Residues: CASGGQYSNQPQHF.

V gene TRBV20-1 combines with J gene TRBJ2-3; possible D gene TRBD1, 6 bases. From germline, CDR1 is DFQATT and CDR2 SNEGSKA (reference sequence). This CDR3 comprises 11 residues. Between the trimmed V and J ends, which lost 6 bases and 6 bases, there was a span of 10 bases. CDR3 DNA sequence: TGCAGTGCCTCTAGGGGGGATACGCAGTATTTT. It yields the protein CSASRGDTQYF.

The chain links TRBV13 to TRBJ1-1; 9 bases line up with TRBD1. In germline, CDR1 is PRHDT, CDR2 FYEKMQ (reference sequence). V trimming: 1 base; J trimming: 6 bases; junction bases outside the gene matches: 3. CDR3 length: 14 amino acids. The CDR3 DNA reads as TGTGCCAGCAGCTTAGCAGACAGGGGGGCTGAAGCTTTCTTT. Its protein product is CASSLADRGAEAFF. Full variable domain (rest looked up from reference TRBV13 and TRBJ1-1): AAGVIQSPRHLIKEKRETATLKCYPIPRHDTVYWYQQGPGQDPQFLISFYEKMQSDKGSIPDRFSAQQFSDYHSELNMSSLELGDSALYFCASSLADRGAEAFFGQGTRLTVV.

The genes are TRBV5-6 and TRBJ2-7; TRBD2 aligns across 12 bases. The length of the CDR3 is 15 residues. Germline V gives CDR1 SGHDT, CDR2 YYEEEE. With V trimmed by 3 bases and J by 2 bases, 3 bases remained unmatched. The CDR3 sequence: CASSYLAGGPYEQYF. DNA for the CDR3: TGTGCCAGCAGCTACCTAGCGGGAGGGCCCTACGAGCAGTACTTC.

J is TRBJ2-7 and V is TRBV28, with D possibly TRBD2 on 6 matching bases. The CDR3 covers 15 residues. Deletions cut 2 bases from V and 3 bases from J, with 14 bases between. CDR1 is MDHEN and CDR2 is SYDVKM in the germline V gene. DNA for the CDR3: TGTGCCAGCAGTTTAGCCACCGGGAGCCGCTACGAGCAGTACTTC. Translation: CASSLATGSRYEQYF.

V and J are TRBV27 and TRBJ2-7; TRBD2 aligns across 10 bases. Germline values: CDR1 MNHEY, CDR2 SMNVEV (reference sequence). The CDR3 has 16 residues. With V trimmed by 5 bases and J by 4 bases, 11 bases remained unmatched. Here the CDR3 DNA reads TGTGCCAGCAGTCTAATAGCGGGGGGCTCCTTATACGAGCAGTACTTC. Its translation: CASSLIAGGSLYEQYF.

The CDR3 DNA follows: TGCGCCAGCAGCCAAGTATTATCTAGCAATCAGCCCCAGCATTTT. It translates to CASSQVLSSNQPQHF. This rearrangement joins TRBV4-3 to TRBJ1-5; D is unclear. Looked up from germline, CDR1 is LGHNA and CDR2 is YSLEER. The CDR3 extends over 15 amino acids. The V end was cut by 1 base, the J end by 0 bases, with 7 bases between.

This clone was seen only a few times. The chain has TRBV4-1 and TRBJ2-2, with 7 bases matching TRBD1. CDR3 length: 18 amino acids. In germline, CDR1 is MGHRA, CDR2 YSYEKL. The V segment lost 4 bases and the J segment 0 bases; nucleotides outside the gene matches: 11. As DNA, the CDR3 is TGCGCCAGCAGCCTGTCACCCGGGACAGTATCGAACACCGGGGAGCTGTTTTTT. This codes for CASSLSPGTVSNTGELFF.

J is TRBJ2-3 and V is TRBV11-3, with no clear D. Trimming took off 1 base at V and 1 base at J, with 9 bases between the two ends. There are 15 residues in the CDR3. Germline CDR1 SGHNT, CDR2 YENEEA. In DNA form, the CDR3 reads TGTGCCAGCAGCTTAGGATCCAGTCGCACAGATACGCAGTATTTT. Its translation: CASSLGSSRTDTQYF.